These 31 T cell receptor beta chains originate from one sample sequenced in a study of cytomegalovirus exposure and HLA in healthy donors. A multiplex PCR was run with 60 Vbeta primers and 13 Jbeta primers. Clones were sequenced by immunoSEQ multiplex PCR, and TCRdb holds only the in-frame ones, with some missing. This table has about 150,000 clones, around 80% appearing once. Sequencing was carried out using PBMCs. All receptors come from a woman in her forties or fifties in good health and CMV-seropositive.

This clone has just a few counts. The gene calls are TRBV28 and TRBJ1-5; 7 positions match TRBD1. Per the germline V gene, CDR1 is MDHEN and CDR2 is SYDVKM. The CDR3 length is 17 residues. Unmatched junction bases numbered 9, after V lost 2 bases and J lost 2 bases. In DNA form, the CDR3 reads TGTGCCAGCAGTTTAATAGGAGGGGGCGCGGGCAATCAGCCCCAGCATTTT. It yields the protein CASSLIGGGAGNQPQHF.

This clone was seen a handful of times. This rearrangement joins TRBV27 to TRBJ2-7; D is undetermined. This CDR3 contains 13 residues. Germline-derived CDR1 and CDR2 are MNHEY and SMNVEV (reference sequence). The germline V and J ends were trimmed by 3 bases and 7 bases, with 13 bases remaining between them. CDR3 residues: CASSLGAFGEQYF. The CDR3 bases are TGTGCCAGCAGTTTGGGCGCCTTCGGAGAGCAGTACTTC.

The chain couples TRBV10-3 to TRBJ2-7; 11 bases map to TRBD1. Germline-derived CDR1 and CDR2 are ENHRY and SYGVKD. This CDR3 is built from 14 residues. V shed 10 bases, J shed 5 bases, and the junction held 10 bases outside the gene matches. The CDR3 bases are TGTGCCACCGGACAGGGGGCTGTTCGGGACGAGCAGTACTTC. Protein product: CATGQGAVRDEQYF.

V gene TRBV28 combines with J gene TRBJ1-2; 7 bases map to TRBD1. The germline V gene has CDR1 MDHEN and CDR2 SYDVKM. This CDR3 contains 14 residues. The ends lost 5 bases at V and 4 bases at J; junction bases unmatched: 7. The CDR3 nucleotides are TGTGCCAGCAGTCTGGGGGCAGGGGGCTATGGCTACACCTTC. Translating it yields CASSLGAGGYGYTF.

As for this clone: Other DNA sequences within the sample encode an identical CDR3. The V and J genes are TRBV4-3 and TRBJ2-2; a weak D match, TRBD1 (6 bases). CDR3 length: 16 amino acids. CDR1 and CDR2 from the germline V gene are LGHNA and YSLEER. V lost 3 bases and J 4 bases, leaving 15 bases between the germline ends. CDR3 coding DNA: TGCGCCAGCAGCCATGTAGAGGACAGTTTCACCGGGGAGCTGTTTTTT. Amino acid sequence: CASSHVEDSFTGELFF.

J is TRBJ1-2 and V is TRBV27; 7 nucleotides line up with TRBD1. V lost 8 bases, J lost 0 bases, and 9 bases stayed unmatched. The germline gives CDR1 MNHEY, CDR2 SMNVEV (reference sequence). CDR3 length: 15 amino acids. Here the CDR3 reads CASLPAGTANYGYTF. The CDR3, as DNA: TGTGCCAGCCTACCTGCCGGGACAGCTAACTATGGCTACACCTTC.

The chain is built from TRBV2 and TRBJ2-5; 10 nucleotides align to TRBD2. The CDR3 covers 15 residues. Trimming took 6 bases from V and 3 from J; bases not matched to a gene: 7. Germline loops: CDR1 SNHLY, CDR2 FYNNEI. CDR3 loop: CASRKVGLAEETQYF. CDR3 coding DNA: TGTGCCAGCAGGAAGGTTGGACTAGCGGAAGAGACCCAGTACTTC.

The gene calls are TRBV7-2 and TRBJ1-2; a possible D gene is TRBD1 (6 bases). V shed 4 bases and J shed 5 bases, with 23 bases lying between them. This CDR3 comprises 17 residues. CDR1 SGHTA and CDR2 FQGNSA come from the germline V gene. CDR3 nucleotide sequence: TGTGCCAGCAGCTCGAGGGCCCTCAGGGGTTGGGCGTATGGCTACACCTTC. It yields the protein CASSSRALRGWAYGYTF.

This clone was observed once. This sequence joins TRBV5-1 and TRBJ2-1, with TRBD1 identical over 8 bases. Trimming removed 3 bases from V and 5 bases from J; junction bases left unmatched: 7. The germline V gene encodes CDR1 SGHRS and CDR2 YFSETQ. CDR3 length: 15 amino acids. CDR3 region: CASSWPTGANNEQFF. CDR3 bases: TGCGCCAGCAGCTGGCCGACAGGGGCAAACAATGAGCAGTTCTTC.

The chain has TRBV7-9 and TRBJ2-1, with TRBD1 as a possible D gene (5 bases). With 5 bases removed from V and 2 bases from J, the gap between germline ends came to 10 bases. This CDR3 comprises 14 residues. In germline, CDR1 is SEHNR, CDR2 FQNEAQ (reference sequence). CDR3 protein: CASSRTGPYNEQFF. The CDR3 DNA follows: TGTGCCAGCAGCCGAACAGGCCCCTACAATGAGCAGTTCTTC. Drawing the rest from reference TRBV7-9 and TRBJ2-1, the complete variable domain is DTGVSQNPRHKITKRGQNVTFRCDPISEHNRLYWYRQTLGQGPEFLTYFQNEAQLEKSRLLSDRFSAERPKGSFSTLEIQRTEQGDSAMYLCASSRTGPYNEQFFGPGTRLTVL.

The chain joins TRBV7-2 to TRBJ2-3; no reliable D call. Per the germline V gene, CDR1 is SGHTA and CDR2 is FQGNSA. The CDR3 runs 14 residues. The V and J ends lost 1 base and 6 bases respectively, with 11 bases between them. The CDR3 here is CASSLERPWDTQYF. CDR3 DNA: TGTGCCAGCAGCTTAGAGCGCCCCTGGGATACGCAGTATTTT.

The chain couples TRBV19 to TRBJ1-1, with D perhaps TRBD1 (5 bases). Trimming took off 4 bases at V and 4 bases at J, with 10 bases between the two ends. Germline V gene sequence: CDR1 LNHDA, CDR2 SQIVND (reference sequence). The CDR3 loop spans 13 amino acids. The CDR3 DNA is TGTGCCAGTAGTACCCAGGGAGGCACTGAAGCTTTCTTT. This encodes CASSTQGGTEAFF.

CDR3 sequence (DNA): TGTGCCAGCAGCTTAGTAACCGGGACAGCCTTAATAAAACTGTTTTTT. Translation: CASSLVTGTALIKLFF. This chain joins TRBV7-9 and TRBJ1-4; 7 nucleotides agree with TRBD1. The length of the CDR3 is 16 residues. Germline CDR1 and CDR2: SEHNR and FQNEAQ (reference sequence). The junction had 12 bases not matched to a gene; V was cut back by 1 base and J by 10 bases.

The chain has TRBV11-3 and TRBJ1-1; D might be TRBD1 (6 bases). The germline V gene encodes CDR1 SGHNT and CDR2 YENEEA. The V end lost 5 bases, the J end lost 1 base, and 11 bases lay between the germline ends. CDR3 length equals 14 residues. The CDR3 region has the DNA TGTGCCAGCAGCCTACAGGGAACGAACACTGAAGCTTTCTTT. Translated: CASSLQGTNTEAFF.

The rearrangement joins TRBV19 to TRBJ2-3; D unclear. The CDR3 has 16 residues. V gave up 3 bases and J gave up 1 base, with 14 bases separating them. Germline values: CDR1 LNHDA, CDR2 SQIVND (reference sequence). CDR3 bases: TGTGCCAGTAGTATTCCCGGCAGGAAGGGCACAGATACGCAGTATTTT. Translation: CASSIPGRKGTDTQYF.

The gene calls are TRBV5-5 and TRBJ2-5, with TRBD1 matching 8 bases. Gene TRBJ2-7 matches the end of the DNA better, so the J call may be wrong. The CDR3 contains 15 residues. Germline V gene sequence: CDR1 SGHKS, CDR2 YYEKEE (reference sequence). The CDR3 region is CASRIPGQESYEQYF. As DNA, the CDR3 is TGTGCCAGCAGGATACCGGGACAGGAGTCCTACGAGCAGTACTTC.

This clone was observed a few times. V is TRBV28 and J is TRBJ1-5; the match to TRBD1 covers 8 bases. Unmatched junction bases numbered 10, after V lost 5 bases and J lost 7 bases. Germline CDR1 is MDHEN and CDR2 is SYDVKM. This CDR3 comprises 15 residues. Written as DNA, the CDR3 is TGTGCCAGCAGTGTGGCAGGGGGCTCTCCCCAGCCCCAGCATTTT. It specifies CASSVAGGSPQPQHF.

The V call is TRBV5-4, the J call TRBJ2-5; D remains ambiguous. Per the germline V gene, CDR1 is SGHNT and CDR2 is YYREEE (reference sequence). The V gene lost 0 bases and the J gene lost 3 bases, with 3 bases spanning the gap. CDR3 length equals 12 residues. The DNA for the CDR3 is TGTGCCAGCAGCTTGGCCGAAGAGACCCAGTACTTC. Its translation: CASSLAEETQYF.

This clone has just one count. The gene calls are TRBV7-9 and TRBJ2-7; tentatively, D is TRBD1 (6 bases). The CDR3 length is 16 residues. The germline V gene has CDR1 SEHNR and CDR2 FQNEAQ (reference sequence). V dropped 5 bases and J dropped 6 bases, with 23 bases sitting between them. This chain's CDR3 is CASSARTESYRGEQYF. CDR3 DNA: TGTGCCAGCAGCGCCCGGACAGAATCGTATCGGGGCGAGCAGTACTTC.

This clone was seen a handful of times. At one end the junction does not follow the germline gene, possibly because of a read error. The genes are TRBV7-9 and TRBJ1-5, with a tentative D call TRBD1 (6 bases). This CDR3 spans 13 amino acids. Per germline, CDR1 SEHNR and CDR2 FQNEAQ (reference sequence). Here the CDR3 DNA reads TGTTCCAGCAGCTTAGGACAGAATCAGCCCCAGCATTTT. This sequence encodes CSSSLGQNQPQHF.

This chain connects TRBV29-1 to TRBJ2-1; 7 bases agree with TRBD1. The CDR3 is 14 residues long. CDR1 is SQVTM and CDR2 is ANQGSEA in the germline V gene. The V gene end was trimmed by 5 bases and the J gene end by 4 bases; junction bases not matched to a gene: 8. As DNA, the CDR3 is TGCAGCGTTATGCAGGGGGTCCGTTACAATGAGCAGTTCTTC. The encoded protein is CSVMQGVRYNEQFF.

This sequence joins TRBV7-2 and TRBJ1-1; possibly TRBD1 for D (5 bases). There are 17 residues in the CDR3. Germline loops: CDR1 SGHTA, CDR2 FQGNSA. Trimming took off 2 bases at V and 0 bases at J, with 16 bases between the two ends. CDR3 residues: CASSLQGSTVMNTEAFF. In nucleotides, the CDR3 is TGTGCCAGCAGCTTACAGGGCTCAACCGTTATGAACACTGAAGCTTTCTTT.

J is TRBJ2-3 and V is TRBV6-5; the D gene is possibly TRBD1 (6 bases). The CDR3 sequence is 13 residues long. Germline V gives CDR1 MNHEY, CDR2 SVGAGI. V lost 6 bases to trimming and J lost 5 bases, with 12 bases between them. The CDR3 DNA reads TGTGCCAGCAGGAGGCCAGGGGTAGATACGCAGTATTTT. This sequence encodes CASRRPGVDTQYF.

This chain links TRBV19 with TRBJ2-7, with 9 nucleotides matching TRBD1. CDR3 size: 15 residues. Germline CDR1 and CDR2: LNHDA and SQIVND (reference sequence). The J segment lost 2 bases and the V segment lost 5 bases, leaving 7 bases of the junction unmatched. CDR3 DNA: TGTGCCAGTAGTTCCGGACAGGGGAGAGCCTACGAGCAGTACTTC. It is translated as CASSSGQGRAYEQYF.

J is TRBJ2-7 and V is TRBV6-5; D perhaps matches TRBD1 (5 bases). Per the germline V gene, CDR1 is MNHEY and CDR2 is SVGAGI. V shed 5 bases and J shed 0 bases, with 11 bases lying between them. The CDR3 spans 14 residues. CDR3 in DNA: TGTGCCAGCAGTGGGCAGGGCTACTCCTACGAGCAGTACTTC. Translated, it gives CASSGQGYSYEQYF.

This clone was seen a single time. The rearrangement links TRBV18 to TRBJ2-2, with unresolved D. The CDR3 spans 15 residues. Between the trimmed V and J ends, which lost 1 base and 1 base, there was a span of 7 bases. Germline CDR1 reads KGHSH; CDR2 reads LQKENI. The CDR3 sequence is CASSPRSGNTGELFF. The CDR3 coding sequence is TGTGCCAGCTCACCACGTTCCGGGAACACCGGGGAGCTGTTTTTT.

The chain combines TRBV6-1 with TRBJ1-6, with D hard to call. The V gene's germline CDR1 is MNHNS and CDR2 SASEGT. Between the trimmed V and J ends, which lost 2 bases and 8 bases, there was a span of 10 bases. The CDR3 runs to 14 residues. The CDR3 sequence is CASSESGSDSPLHF. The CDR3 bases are TGTGCCAGCAGTGAATCGGGATCGGATTCACCCCTCCACTTT.

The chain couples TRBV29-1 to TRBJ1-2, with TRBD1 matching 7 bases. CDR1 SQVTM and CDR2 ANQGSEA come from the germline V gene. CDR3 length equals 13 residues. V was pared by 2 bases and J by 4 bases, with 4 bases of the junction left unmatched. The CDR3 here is CSVERDRSYGYTF. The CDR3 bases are TGCAGCGTTGAACGGGACAGATCCTATGGCTACACCTTC.

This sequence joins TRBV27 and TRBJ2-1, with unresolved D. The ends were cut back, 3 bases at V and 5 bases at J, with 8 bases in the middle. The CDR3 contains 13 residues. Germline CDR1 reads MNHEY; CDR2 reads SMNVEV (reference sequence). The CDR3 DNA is TGTGCCAGCAGTTTTAGATTGCACAATGAGCAGTTCTTC. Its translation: CASSFRLHNEQFF.

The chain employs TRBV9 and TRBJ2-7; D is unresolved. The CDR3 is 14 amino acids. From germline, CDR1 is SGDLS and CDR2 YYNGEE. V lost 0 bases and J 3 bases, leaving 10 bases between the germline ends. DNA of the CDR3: TGTGCCAGCAGCGTAGATAGTTCGGGCTACGAGCAGTACTTC. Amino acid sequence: CASSVDSSGYEQYF.

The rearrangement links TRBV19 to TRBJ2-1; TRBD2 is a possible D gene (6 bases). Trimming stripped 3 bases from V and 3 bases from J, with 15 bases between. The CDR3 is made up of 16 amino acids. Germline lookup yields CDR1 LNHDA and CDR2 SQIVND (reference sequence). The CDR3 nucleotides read TGTGCCAGTAGTATTCAGGCCGGGAGAAGCTACAATGAGCAGTTCTTC. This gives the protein CASSIQAGRSYNEQFF.